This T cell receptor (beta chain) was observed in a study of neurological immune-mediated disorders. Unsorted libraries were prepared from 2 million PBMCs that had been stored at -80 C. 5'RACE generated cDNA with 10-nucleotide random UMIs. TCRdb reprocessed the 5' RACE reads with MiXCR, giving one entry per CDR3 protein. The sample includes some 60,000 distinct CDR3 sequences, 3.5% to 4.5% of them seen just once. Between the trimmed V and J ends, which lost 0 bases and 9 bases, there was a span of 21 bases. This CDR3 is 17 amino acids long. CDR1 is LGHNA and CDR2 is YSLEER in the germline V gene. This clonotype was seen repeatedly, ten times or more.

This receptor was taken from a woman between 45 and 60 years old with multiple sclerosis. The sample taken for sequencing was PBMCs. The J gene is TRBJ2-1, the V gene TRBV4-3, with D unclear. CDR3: CASSQEVSAAPAAEQFF. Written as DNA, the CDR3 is TGCGCCAGCAGCCAAGAAGTCTCCGCTGCACCGGCAGCTGAGCAGTTCTTC.